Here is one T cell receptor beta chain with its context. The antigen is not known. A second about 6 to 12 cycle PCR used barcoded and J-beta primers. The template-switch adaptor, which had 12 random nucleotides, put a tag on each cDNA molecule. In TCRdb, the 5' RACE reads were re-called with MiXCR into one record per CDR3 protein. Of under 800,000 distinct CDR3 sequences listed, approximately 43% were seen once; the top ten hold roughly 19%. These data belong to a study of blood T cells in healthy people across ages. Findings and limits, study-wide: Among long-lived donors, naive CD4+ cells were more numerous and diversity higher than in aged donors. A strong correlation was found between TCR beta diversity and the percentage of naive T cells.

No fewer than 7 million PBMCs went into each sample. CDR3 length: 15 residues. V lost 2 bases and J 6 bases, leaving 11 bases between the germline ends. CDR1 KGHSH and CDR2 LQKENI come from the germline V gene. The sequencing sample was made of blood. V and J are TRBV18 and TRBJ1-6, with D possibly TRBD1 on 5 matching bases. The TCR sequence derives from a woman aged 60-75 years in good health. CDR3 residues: CASSPGVGVNSPLHF. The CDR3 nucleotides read TGTGCCAGCTCACCAGGAGTAGGGGTTAATTCACCCCTCCACTTT.